A single sample is the source of the 28 T cell receptor beta chains below, sequenced in a study of blood T cell repertoires in COVID-19. Sequenced by immunoSEQ multiplex PCR; TCRdb stores in-frame clones only, minus some. The data contain around 390,000 clones, just under 90% of them singletons. Material for sequencing was PBMCs or T cells enriched from blood (not recorded which). The receptors originated from a woman aged 50 to 60 who had recovered from COVID-19.

This chain links TRBV5-1 with TRBJ1-4; D unclear. Germline V gene data show CDR1 as SGHRS and CDR2 as YFSETQ. V lost 2 bases and J lost 0, with 5 bases in between. The CDR3 loop spans 14 amino acids. DNA of the CDR3: TGCGCCAGCAGCTTTAGCGCAACTAATGAAAAACTGTTTTTT. This codes for CASSFSATNEKLFF.

This chain joins TRBV27 and TRBJ2-7, with D possibly matching TRBD1 (6 bases). Germline CDR1 is MNHEY and CDR2 is SMNVEV (reference sequence). Trimming took 2 bases from V and 2 from J, leaving 13 bases between them. This CDR3 has 15 amino acids. DNA for the CDR3: TGTGCCAGCAGTTTAAATCCGGACAGCCCCTACGAGCAGTACTTC. As protein: CASSLNPDSPYEQYF.

This clone has a handful of counts. The V gene is TRBV29-1, the J gene TRBJ1-1; 11 positions agree with TRBD1. The V gene end was trimmed by 3 bases and the J gene end by 8 bases; junction bases not matched to a gene: 5. From germline, CDR1 is SQVTM and CDR2 ANQGSEA. CDR3 size: 13 residues. The CDR3 DNA is TGCAGCGTTGATGGGACAGGGGGTATGGAAGCTTTCTTT. Its translation: CSVDGTGGMEAFF.

The chain combines TRBV29-1 with TRBJ1-2, with D possibly being TRBD1 (5 bases). From germline, CDR1 is SQVTM and CDR2 ANQGSEA. Trimming removed 6 bases from V and 9 bases from J, with 23 bases in between. The CDR3 is 14 amino acids. The CDR3 region has the DNA TGCAGCGTCAGGGCGCTCCTTTCTATGGTGAGCTACACCTTC. It specifies CSVRALLSMVSYTF.

The chain employs TRBV3-1 (or the pseudogene TRBV3-2) and TRBJ2-5; tentatively, D is TRBD1 (6 bases). V lost 8 bases, J lost 2 bases, and 15 bases lay in between. The CDR3 consists of 14 residues. Looked up from germline, CDR1 is LGHDT and CDR2 is YNNKEL (reference sequence). CDR3 sequence (DNA): TGTGCCAGCGGACGCAGGACAGTTCAAGAGACCCAGTACTTC. Translating it yields CASGRRTVQETQYF.

The gene calls are TRBV28 and TRBJ1-5; TRBD1 matches 7 bases. Germline CDR1 MDHEN, CDR2 SYDVKM. The CDR3 extends over 18 amino acids. V was clipped by 2 bases and J by 0 bases; unmatched bases: 10. The CDR3 nucleotides are TGTGCCAGCAGTTTAACCCTGGGACAGCCGAATAGCAATCAGCCCCAGCATTTT. Translating it yields CASSLTLGQPNSNQPQHF.

This clone was recorded many times. CDR3: CASSRSDGLLQFF. The DNA for the CDR3 is TGTGCCAGCAGTCGTTCAGACGGACTTCTTCAGTTCTTC. The chain combines TRBV6-5 with TRBJ2-1; D may be TRBD2 (5 bases). Per the germline V gene, CDR1 is MNHEY and CDR2 is SVGAGI. There are 13 residues in the CDR3. V gave up 5 bases and J gave up 13 bases, with 18 bases separating them.

The V and J genes are TRBV19 and TRBJ1-2; possibly TRBD1 for D (6 bases). The CDR3 extends over 15 amino acids. Germline V CDR1 and CDR2: LNHDA, SQIVND (reference sequence). The germline V and J ends were trimmed by 5 bases and 7 bases, with 20 bases remaining between them. Written as DNA, the CDR3 is TGTGCCAGTAGTTTGGGGATTGGGGGCTCCTCTGGCTACACCTTC. As protein: CASSLGIGGSSGYTF.

V and J are TRBV3-1 (or the pseudogene TRBV3-2) and TRBJ1-2; 7 nucleotides align to TRBD1. V shed 3 bases and J 7 bases; nucleotides not matched to a gene: 5. The CDR3 spans 13 residues. The V gene's germline CDR1 is LGHDT and CDR2 YNNKEL (reference sequence). The CDR3 is CASSQTGSLGYTF. CDR3 nucleotide sequence: TGTGCCAGCAGCCAGACAGGGTCTCTTGGCTACACCTTC.

The chain links TRBV6-5 to TRBJ1-5; no firm D call. In germline, CDR1 is MNHEY, CDR2 SVGAGI. The CDR3 has 15 residues. Between the trimmed V and J ends, which lost 6 bases and 0 bases, there was a span of 12 bases. In DNA, the CDR3 is TGTGCCAGCAGGCAACTCCCGGGTAGCAATCAGCCCCAGCATTTT. It yields the protein CASRQLPGSNQPQHF.

The chain employs TRBV5-1 and TRBJ2-7; D is unclear. CDR1 SGHRS and CDR2 YFSETQ come from the germline V gene. The CDR3 is 13 amino acids. Trimming left V 4 bases short and J 2 bases short, with 10 bases between. CDR3 loop: CASSPGGAYEQYF. CDR3 in DNA: TGCGCCAGCAGCCCCGGTGGAGCCTACGAGCAGTACTTC.

The gene calls are TRBV11-2 and TRBJ1-1, with unresolved D. Germline CDR1 reads SGHAT; CDR2 reads FQNNGV. The CDR3 has 12 residues. The V end was cut by 2 bases, the J end by 8 bases, with 9 bases between. The CDR3 is CASSLSLREAFF. The DNA of the CDR3 is TGTGCCAGCAGCTTATCTCTTAGAGAAGCTTTCTTT.

The chain couples TRBV29-1 to TRBJ1-2, with 7 bases lining up with TRBD1. The germline V gene has CDR1 SQVTM and CDR2 ANQGSEA. Germline trimming cut 7 bases from V and 7 bases from J; bases unmatched to any gene: 9. The CDR3 is 12 amino acids. CDR3 in DNA: TGCAGCGCCCCAGGGGGGCCGGGTGGCTACACCTTC. Translating it yields CSAPGGPGGYTF.

The chain links TRBV4-3 to TRBJ1-2; 8 nucleotides agree with TRBD1. The CDR3 length is 13 residues. Germline loops: CDR1 LGHNA, CDR2 YSLEER. With V trimmed by 4 bases and J by 4 bases, 2 bases remained unmatched. The CDR3 nucleotides read TGCGCCAGCAGCCTTACAGGGGGCTATGGCTACACCTTC. This codes for CASSLTGGYGYTF.

The chain links TRBV4-2 to TRBJ1-3; D is unresolved. The CDR3 is 16 residues long. V was trimmed by 3 bases and J by 0 bases, leaving 12 bases between them. Germline-derived CDR1 and CDR2 are LGHNA and YNFKEQ. In DNA form, the CDR3 reads TGTGCCAGCAGCCAGAGAGGTAGCGGCTCTGGAAACACCATATATTTT. Translating gives CASSQRGSGSGNTIYF.

The genes are TRBV28 and TRBJ1-2, with D possibly TRBD1 on 5 matching bases. V was shortened by 5 bases and J by 3 bases, with 16 bases between the two germline ends. The CDR3 extends over 15 amino acids. Germline-derived CDR1 and CDR2 are MDHEN and SYDVKM. The CDR3 nucleotides read TGTGCCAGCAGTCCGTCCGGGACTGCTTACTATGGCTACACCTTC. It specifies CASSPSGTAYYGYTF.

This clone occurred once. The chain couples TRBV6-5 to TRBJ1-1, with TRBD1 identical over 7 bases. There are 15 residues in the CDR3. CDR1 and CDR2 from the germline V gene are MNHEY and SVGAGI. Trimming removed 3 bases from V and 0 bases from J; junction bases left unmatched: 4. The CDR3, as DNA: TGTGCCAGCAGTTATACAGGGGTTCTGAACACTGAAGCTTTCTTT. Its translation: CASSYTGVLNTEAFF.

J is TRBJ2-3 and V is TRBV9, with D tentatively TRBD2 (6 bases). The germline V gene has CDR1 SGDLS and CDR2 YYNGEE. CDR3 length equals 16 residues. V was trimmed by 0 bases and J by 1 base, leaving 12 bases between them. CDR3 bases: TGTGCCAGCAGCGTAGGATCCGGGGGTGGCACAGATACGCAGTATTTT. Its protein is CASSVGSGGGTDTQYF.

This rearrangement joins TRBV3-1 (or the pseudogene TRBV3-2) to TRBJ2-5; TRBD1 matches at 7 bases. Looked up from germline, CDR1 is LGHDT and CDR2 is YNNKEL (reference sequence). The ends lost 1 base at V and 2 bases at J; junction bases unmatched: 7. The CDR3 runs 16 residues. The CDR3 sequence: CASSQVTGRGQETQYF. CDR3 DNA: TGTGCCAGCAGCCAAGTAACGGGCAGGGGGCAAGAGACCCAGTACTTC.

This clone was observed once. CDR3 bases: TGTGCCAGCATCAGGGGTGTCGCCACTGAAGCTTTCTTT. It codes for CASIRGVATEAFF. V and J are TRBV6-5 and TRBJ1-1, with D perhaps TRBD1 (6 bases). The CDR3 totals 13 residues. Germline CDR1 is MNHEY and CDR2 is SVGAGI. Trimming shortened V by 7 bases and J by 4 bases, and 13 bases separated the two germline ends.

This clone occurred once. V is TRBV6-5 and J is TRBJ1-3; 10 nucleotides align to TRBD1. Losses at the gene ends were 11 bases for V and 4 bases for J; bases not matched to a gene: 8. This CDR3 region has 14 residues. Germline CDR1 reads MNHEY; CDR2 reads SVGAGI. The CDR3 DNA follows: TGTGCCCGCCCCAGGACAGGGGGAGGAAACACCATATATTTT. Amino acid sequence: CARPRTGGGNTIYF.

The chain has TRBV24-1 and TRBJ2-5; 8 bases fit TRBD1. The germline V gene has CDR1 KGHDR and CDR2 SFDVKD. The CDR3 is 15 residues long. J lost 3 bases, V lost 2 bases, and 4 bases had no gene match. The CDR3: CATSDSGTGKETQYF. CDR3 DNA: TGTGCCACCAGTGATTCCGGGACAGGTAAAGAGACCCAGTACTTC.

The rearrangement uses TRBV2 and TRBJ2-7; TRBD2 matches at 9 bases. Trimming cost V 6 bases and J 3 bases; bases outside gene matches: 9. The germline V gene has CDR1 SNHLY and CDR2 FYNNEI. The CDR3 runs 15 residues. In DNA form, the CDR3 reads TGTGCCAGCAGATTAGGGGGGACTAGCCTCTACGAGCAGTACTTC. Encoded protein: CASRLGGTSLYEQYF.

V and J are TRBV2 and TRBJ2-1, with 9 bases matching TRBD2. CDR3 size: 15 residues. Germline V gene data show CDR1 as SNHLY and CDR2 as FYNNEI. V lost 7 bases, J lost 3 bases, and 7 bases stayed unmatched. CDR3 residues: CASKTLAGHYNEQFF. DNA for the CDR3: TGTGCCAGCAAAACCCTAGCGGGGCACTACAATGAGCAGTTCTTC.

This sequence joins TRBV19 and TRBJ1-5, with 9 positions matching TRBD1. The CDR3 is made up of 15 amino acids. Germline V CDR1 and CDR2: LNHDA, SQIVND (reference sequence). With V trimmed by 7 bases and J by 7 bases, 11 bases remained unmatched. CDR3 protein: CASNPGTGRVQPQHF. The CDR3 nucleotides read TGTGCCAGTAACCCCGGGACAGGGAGAGTGCAGCCCCAGCATTTT. The full variable domain, completed using reference TRBV19 and TRBJ1-5, is DGGITQSPKYLFRKEGQNVTLSCEQNLNHDAMYWYRQDPGQGLRLIYYSQIVNDFQKGDIAEGYSVSREKKESFPLTVTSAQKNPTAFYLCASNPGTGRVQPQHFGDGTRLSIL.

The chain recombines TRBV4-2 with TRBJ2-2, with a weak D call TRBD2 (5 bases). The CDR3 is made up of 17 amino acids. Germline loops: CDR1 LGHNA, CDR2 YNFKEQ. Between the trimmed V and J ends, which lost 0 bases and 5 bases, there was a span of 16 bases. CDR3 protein: CASSQDRGSEGTGELFF. As DNA, the CDR3 is TGTGCCAGCAGCCAAGATCGGGGTAGCGAAGGAACCGGGGAGCTGTTTTTT.

The chain uses TRBV11-2 and TRBJ2-5, with TRBD2 identical over 8 bases. Germline trimming cut 1 base from V and 4 bases from J; bases unmatched to any gene: 8. The length of the CDR3 is 16 residues. Germline-derived CDR1 and CDR2 are SGHAT and FQNNGV. CDR3 in amino acids: CASSLVGGGVGETQYF. CDR3 DNA sequence: TGTGCCAGCAGCTTAGTCGGGGGGGGAGTGGGAGAGACCCAGTACTTC.

This chain links TRBV5-1 with TRBJ2-1; 12 bases are shared with TRBD2. CDR3 length: 15 residues. The germline gives CDR1 SGHRS, CDR2 YFSETQ. Germline trimming cut 4 bases from V and 4 bases from J; bases unmatched to any gene: 3. The CDR3 protein is CASSTTSGRYNEQFF. CDR3 bases: TGCGCCAGCAGCACAACTAGCGGGAGGTACAATGAGCAGTTCTTC.